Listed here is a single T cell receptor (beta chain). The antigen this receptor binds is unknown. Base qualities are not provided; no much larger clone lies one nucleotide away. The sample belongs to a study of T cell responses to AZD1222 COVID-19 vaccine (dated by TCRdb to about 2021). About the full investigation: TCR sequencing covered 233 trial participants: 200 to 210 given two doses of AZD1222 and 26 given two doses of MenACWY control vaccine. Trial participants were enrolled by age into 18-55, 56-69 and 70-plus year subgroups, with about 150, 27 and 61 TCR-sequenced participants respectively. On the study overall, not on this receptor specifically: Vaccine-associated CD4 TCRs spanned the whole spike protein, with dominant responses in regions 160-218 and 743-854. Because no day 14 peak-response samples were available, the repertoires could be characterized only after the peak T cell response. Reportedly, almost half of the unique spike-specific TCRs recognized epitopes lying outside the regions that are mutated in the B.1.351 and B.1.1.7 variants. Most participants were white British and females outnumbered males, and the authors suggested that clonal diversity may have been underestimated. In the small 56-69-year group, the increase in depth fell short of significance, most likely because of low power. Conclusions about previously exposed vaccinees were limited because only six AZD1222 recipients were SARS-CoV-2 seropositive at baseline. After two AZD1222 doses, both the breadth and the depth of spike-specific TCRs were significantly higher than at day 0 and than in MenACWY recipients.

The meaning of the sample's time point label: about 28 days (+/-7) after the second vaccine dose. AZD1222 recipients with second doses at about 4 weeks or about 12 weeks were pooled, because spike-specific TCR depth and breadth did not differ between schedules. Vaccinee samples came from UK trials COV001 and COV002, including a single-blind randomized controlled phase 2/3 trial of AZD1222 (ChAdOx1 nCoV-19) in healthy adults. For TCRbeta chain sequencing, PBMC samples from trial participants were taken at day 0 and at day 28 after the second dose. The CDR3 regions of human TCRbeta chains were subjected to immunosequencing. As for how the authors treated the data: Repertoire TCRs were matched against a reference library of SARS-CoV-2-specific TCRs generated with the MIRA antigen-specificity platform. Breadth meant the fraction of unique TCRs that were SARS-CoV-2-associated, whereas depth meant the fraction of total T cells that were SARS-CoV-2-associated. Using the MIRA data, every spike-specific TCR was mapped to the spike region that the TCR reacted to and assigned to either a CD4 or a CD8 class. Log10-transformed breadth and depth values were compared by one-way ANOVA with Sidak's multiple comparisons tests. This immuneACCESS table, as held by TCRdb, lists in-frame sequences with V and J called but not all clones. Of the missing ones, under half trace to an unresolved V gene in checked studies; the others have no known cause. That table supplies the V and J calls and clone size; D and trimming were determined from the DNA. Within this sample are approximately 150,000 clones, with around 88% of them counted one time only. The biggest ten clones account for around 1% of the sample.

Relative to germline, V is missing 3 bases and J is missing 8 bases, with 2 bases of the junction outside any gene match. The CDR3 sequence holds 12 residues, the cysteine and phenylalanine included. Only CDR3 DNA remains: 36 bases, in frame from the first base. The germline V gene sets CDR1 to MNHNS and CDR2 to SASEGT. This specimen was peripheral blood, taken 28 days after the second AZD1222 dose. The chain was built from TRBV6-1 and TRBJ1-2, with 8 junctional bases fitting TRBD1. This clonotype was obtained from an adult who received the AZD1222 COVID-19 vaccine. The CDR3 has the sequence CASSETGDGYTF. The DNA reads TGTGCCAGCAGTGAGACAGGGGACGGCTACACCTTC.